This T cell receptor (beta chain) was profiled in a study of human T cells and chemical hapten exposure. Overall study results and limits: Patch test score tracked positively with PT1 expanded TCR counts. Compared with pre-sensitization or healthy control sets, expanded TCRs clustered more.

As for time point: patch test 2, 6 weeks after DPC sensitization. The treatment was: therapeutic diphenylcyclopropenone sensitization with weekly scalp DPC. With 0 bases clipped from V and 5 bases from J, the junction kept 5 bases outside the gene matches. Germline V gives CDR1 LGHNA, CDR2 YNFKEQ. There are 16 residues in the CDR3. MiXCR, run by TCRdb on the RACE reads, gives a single entry per CDR3 protein. The sample contains tens of thousands of distinct CDR3 sequences, roughly 11% of which appear only once. About this clonotype: Its cognate antigen is unknown.

The chain is built from TRBV4-2 and TRBJ2-3; the match to TRBD2 covers 10 bases. Sample: whole blood, taken in connection with sensitization to the hapten diphenylcyclopropenone (DPC). The sequence derives from a man aged 35 to 55 with alopecia areata. Some clones in this sample may be carry-over from other donors' samples. CDR3 in amino acids: CASSQDWTSGRDTQYF. Here the CDR3 DNA reads TGTGCCAGCAGCCAAGATTGGACTAGCGGACGAGATACGCAGTATTTT.